The 10 T cell receptor beta chains given below trace back to one sample, sequenced in a study of tumor-infiltrating lymphocytes in glioblastoma multiforme. TCRB libraries came from RNA via three nested multiplex PCR rounds. TCRdb called the multiplex PCR reads again in MiXCR, with one record for every CDR3 protein. The table includes under 15,000 distinct CDR3 sequences, 60% to 75% detected once. Sequencing was carried out using brain tumor tissue. The receptors come from a male donor with glioblastoma.

This clonotype was seen once. The chain has TRBV6-5 and TRBJ2-7; D perhaps matches TRBD2 (5 bases). The CDR3 loop spans 16 amino acids. CDR1 and CDR2 from the germline V gene are MNHEY and SVGAGI. Trimming took off 2 bases at V and 6 bases at J, with 20 bases between the two ends. CDR3 sequence: CASSYGISRGMCEQYF. The CDR3 DNA is TGTGCCAGCAGTTACGGGATAAGCCGGGGAATGTGCGAGCAGTACTTC.

This clonotype has only one observation. The CDR3 sequence is CASRRRGWDYSPLHF. CDR3 DNA sequence: TGTGCCAGCAGACGCCGGGGCTGGGATTATTCACCCCTCCACTTT. This chain links TRBV27 with TRBJ1-6; the D gene is possibly TRBD1 (5 bases). Trimming left V 6 bases short and J 8 bases short, with 17 bases between. The CDR3 extends over 15 amino acids. Germline CDR1 MNHEY, CDR2 SMNVEV (reference sequence).

Concerning this clonotype: Mismatch with germline at one junction end may stem from a read error. The chain recombines TRBV14 with TRBJ2-7, with a tentative D call TRBD2 (5 bases). CDR3 length equals 15 residues. The V gene's germline CDR1 is SGHDN and CDR2 FVKESK. The CDR3 nucleotides are TGTGCCAGCAACCAAGAGGGTGGCACCTTTTACGAGCAGTACTTC. Protein: CASNQEGGTFYEQYF. Supplemented by reference TRBV14 and TRBJ2-7, the full variable domain reads EAGVTQFPSHSVIEKGQTVTLRCDPISGHDNLYWYRRVMGKEIKFLLHFVKESKQDESGMPNNRFLAERTGGTYSTLKVQPAELEDSGVYFCASNQEGGTFYEQYFGPGTRLTVT.

Notes on this clonotype: At one end the junction does not follow the germline gene, possibly because of a read error. The chain uses TRBV11-3 and TRBJ1-1, with D uncertain. This CDR3 is 14 amino acids long. Germline V gene lookup returns CDR1 SGHNT and CDR2 YENEEA. The CDR3 loop reads CASSVNVIGTEAFF. CDR3 coding DNA: TGTGCCAGCAGCGTAAATGTGATAGGTACTGAAGCCTTCTTT. Variable domain in full (rest from reference TRBV11-3 and TRBJ1-1): EAGVVQSPRYKIIEKKQPVAFWCNPISGHNTLYWYLQNLGQGPELLIRYENEEAVDDSQLPKDRFSAERLKGVDSTLKIQPAELGDSAVYLCASSVNVIGTEAFFGQGTRLTVV.

The rearrangement uses TRBV6-1 and TRBJ2-7; TRBD2 aligns across 10 bases. The J call may not be correct, given that the DNA end is closer to TRBJ2-1. The CDR3 sequence is 16 residues long. Per the germline V gene, CDR1 is MNHNS and CDR2 is SASEGT. The CDR3 loop is CASSEVTSGFSYEQFF. Written as DNA, the CDR3 is TGTGCCAGCAGTGAAGTGACTAGCGGGTTCAGCTACGAGCAGTTCTTC.

This chain links TRBV6-1 with TRBJ2-7; 9 positions agree with TRBD1. Per germline, CDR1 MNHNS and CDR2 SASEGT. The CDR3 has 15 amino acids. With V trimmed by 7 bases and J by 5 bases, 12 bases remained unmatched. The CDR3 coding sequence is TGTGCCAGCACTGGAGAGACAGGGGGAAACCACGAGCAGTACTTC. Translated: CASTGETGGNHEQYF.

This clonotype was counted many times. J is TRBJ2-1 and V is TRBV20-1; 14 bases are shared with TRBD2. This CDR3 region has 16 residues. The germline V gene has CDR1 DFQATT and CDR2 SNEGSKA (reference sequence). Trimming at V came to 8 bases and at J to 5 bases, leaving 11 bases not matched to a gene. The DNA for the CDR3 is TGCAGTACGCGGACTAGCGGGAGGCAGATTAACAATGAGCAGTTCTTC. Translation gives CSTRTSGRQINNEQFF.

This clonotype came up a few times. A read error may explain this, as a much larger clone is one base away. The missing conserved phenylalanine or tryptophan at the end of this CDR3 makes a read error likely. The DNA is omitted, as the CDR3 cannot be located on it reliably, and the CDR3 follows TCRdb's listing. V gene TRBV4-1 combines with J gene TRBJ1-1; the table's D call of TRBD1 was not tested on the DNA. The CDR3 extends over 14 residues, inclusive of both ends. Looked up from germline, CDR1 is MGHRA and CDR2 is YSYEKL. CDR3 sequence: CASSQDPGNTESFS.

In the case of this clonotype: At one boundary the junction diverges from the germline segment, which might be a read error. V usage is TRBV29-1 and J usage is TRBJ2-3, with D possibly being TRBD2 (5 bases). The CDR3 totals 15 residues. CDR1 is SQVTM, CDR2 ANQGSEA, per germline. The chain's CDR3 is CNVEGPGSRIDTQYF. In nucleotides, the CDR3 is TGCAACGTTGAAGGGCCGGGGTCCCGCATAGATACGCAGTATTTT.

This clonotype was observed once. Relative to the germline gene, one junction end is altered; a read error may explain this. The rearrangement uses TRBV14 and TRBJ2-4; the D call may be TRBD1 or TRBD2 (6 bases each). Germline loops: CDR1 SGHDN, CDR2 FVKESK. CDR3 length equals 16 residues. In nucleotides, the CDR3 is TGTGCCAGCAGCCCTGCGGGACATCAAGCCCAAAACATTCAGTACTTC. It encodes CASSPAGHQAQNIQYF. Full variable domain (remainder filled in from reference TRBV14 and TRBJ2-4): EAGVTQFPSHSVIEKGQTVTLRCDPISGHDNLYWYRRVMGKEIKFLLHFVKESKQDESGMPNNRFLAERTGGTYSTLKVQPAELEDSGVYFCASSPAGHQAQNIQYFGAGTRLSVL.